This T cell receptor (beta chain) was obtained from a study of OX40 agonist ivuxolimab in advanced cancers. The overall study: In this cohort, patients received ivuxolimab, an agonistic anti-OX40 (CD134) antibody. Whole-study findings and limits: At 0.1 to 3.0 mg/kg and by week 6, clonal expansion occurred in CD4+ and CD8+ blood T cells. The average count of expanded clones was higher among CD8+ T cells than among CD4+.

This CDR3 region has 14 residues. Trimming at V came to 4 bases and at J to 10 bases, leaving 6 bases not matched to a gene. Germline loops: CDR1 SGHDN, CDR2 FVKESK. Turning to this clone: Its antigen is undetermined.

Profiling relied on immunoSEQ multiplex PCR, and the TCRdb table lists in-frame clones only, not all of them. The sample holds over 14,000 clones, about 90% seen once. The sample was CD4+ or CD8+ T cells sorted from blood, taken in a trial of the OX40 agonist ivuxolimab. The receptor was isolated from an adult with an advanced solid tumor such as melanoma, head and neck, liver or kidney cancer. This chain links TRBV14 with TRBJ2-1, with TRBD2 identical over 11 bases. This CDR3 reads CASSRETSGEEQFF. The CDR3 DNA reads TGTGCCAGCAGCCGAGAGACTAGCGGGGAGGAGCAGTTCTTC. Full variable domain (remainder filled in from reference TRBV14 and TRBJ2-1): EAGVTQFPSHSVIEKGQTVTLRCDPISGHDNLYWYRRVMGKEIKFLLHFVKESKQDESGMPNNRFLAERTGGTYSTLKVQPAELEDSGVYFCASSRETSGEEQFFGPGTRLTVL.